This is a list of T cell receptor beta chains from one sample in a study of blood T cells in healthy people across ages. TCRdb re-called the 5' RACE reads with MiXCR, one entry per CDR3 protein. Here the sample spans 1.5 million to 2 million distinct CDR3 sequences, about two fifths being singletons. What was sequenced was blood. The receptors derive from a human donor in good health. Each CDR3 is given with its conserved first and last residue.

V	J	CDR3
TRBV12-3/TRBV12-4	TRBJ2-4	CASSLRLWGSAKNIQYF
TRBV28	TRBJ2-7	CASSGFYEQYF
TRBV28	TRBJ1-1	CASSVQGRVTFF
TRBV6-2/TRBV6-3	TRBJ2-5	CASSGQGAVWETQYF
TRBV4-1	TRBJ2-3	CASSQGRLAGLLRTDTQYF
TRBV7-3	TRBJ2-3	CASSLGLGSSDTQYF
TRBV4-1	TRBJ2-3	CASSQPLAGAKTDTQYF
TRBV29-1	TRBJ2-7	CSAIKRDSYEQYF
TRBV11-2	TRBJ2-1	CASSLTSGGFYNEQFF
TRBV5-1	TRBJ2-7	CASTVGSSYEQYF
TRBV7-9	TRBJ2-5	CASSLASSGQYF
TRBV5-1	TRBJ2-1	CASSLASSGSSYNEQFF
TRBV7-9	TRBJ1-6	CASSLGALNSPLHF
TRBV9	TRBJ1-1	CASSVQPATEAFF
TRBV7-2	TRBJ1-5	CASSGKANQPQHF
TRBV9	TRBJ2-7	CASSVGVASYEQYF
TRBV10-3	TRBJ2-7	CAISTDGYEQYF
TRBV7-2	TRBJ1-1	CASSPTRDTEAFF
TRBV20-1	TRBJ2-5	CSAIGTSGETQYF
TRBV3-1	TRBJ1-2	CASSQAFTENYGYTF
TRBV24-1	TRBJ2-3	CATSGQRGNTDTQYF
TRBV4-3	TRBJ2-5	CASSPRIGRGLEGGETQYF
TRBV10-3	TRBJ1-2	CAISESNRDSYGYTF
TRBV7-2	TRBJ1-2	CASRPPQGFGGYTF
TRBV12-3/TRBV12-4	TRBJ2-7	CASSPLAQTYEQYF
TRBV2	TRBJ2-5	CASNTAGGKSETQYF
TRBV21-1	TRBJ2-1	CASSKAPQGGDLQSYNEQFF
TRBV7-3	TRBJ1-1	CASSLRSGQNTEAFF
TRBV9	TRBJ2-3	CASGVGSWSTDTQYF
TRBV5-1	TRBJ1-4	CASSLAGAGANEKLFF
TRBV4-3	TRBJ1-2	CASSHGVNYGYTF
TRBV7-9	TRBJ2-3	CASSPRTLDTQYF
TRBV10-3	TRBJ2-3	CAISDYGGSSTDTQYF
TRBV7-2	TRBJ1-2	CASSSITGTYDYTF
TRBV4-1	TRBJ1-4	CASSGPYRGGEKLFF
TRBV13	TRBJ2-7	CASKPGGPYEQYF
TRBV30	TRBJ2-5	CAWRRGAQETQYF